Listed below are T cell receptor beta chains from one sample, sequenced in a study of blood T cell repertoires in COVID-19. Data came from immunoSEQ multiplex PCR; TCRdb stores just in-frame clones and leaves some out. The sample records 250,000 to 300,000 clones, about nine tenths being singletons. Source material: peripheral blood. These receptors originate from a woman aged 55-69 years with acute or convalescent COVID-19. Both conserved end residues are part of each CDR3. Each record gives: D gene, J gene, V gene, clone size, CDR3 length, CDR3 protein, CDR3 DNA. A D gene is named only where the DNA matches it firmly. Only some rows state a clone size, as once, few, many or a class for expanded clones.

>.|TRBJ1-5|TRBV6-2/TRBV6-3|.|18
CASSNREWGGAGNQPQHF
TGTGCCAGCAGTAACCGAGAGTGGGGGGGTGCGGGCAATCAGCCCCAGCATTTT
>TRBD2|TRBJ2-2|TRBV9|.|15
CASSVGGRGTGELFF
TGTGCCAGCAGCGTAGGTGGGCGGGGGACCGGGGAGCTGTTTTTT
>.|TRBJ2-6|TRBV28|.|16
CASSGGPSSGANVLTF
TGTGCCAGCTCCGGCGGGCCGAGCTCTGGGGCCAACGTCCTGACTTTC
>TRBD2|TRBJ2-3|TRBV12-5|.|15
CASGLFGGGTDTQYF
TGTGCTAGTGGCCTGTTTGGGGGGGGCACAGATACGCAGTATTTT
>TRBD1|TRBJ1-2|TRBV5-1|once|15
CASSLRTGNNYGYTF
TGCGCCAGCAGCTTACGGACAGGGAATAACTATGGCTACACCTTC
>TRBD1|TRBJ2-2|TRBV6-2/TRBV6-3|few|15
CASSYGTGRAGELFF
TGTGCCAGCAGTTATGGGACAGGGCGTGCCGGGGAGCTGTTTTTT
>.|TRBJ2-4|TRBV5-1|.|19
CASSLGQLTGALAKNIQYF
TGCGCCAGCAGCTTGGGACAGCTGACAGGAGCCCTAGCCAAAAACATTCAGTACTTC
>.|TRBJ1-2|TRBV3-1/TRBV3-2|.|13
CASSQDSRYGYTF
TGTGCCAGCAGCCAAGATTCGAGGTATGGCTACACCTTC
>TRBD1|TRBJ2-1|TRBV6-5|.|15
CASSNRGNPYNEQFF
TGTGCCAGCTCTAACAGGGGCAATCCCTACAATGAGCAGTTCTTC
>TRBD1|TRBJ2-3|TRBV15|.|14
CATTEQGGTDTQYF
TGTGCCACCACCGAACAGGGGGGAACAGATACGCAGTATTTT
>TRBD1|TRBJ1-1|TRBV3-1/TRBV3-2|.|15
CASSQKPGGGTEAFF
TGTGCCAGCAGCCAAAAGCCAGGGGGCGGCACTGAAGCTTTCTTT
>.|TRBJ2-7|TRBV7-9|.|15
CASSPWASRSYEQYF
TGTGCCAGCAGCCCCTGGGCTTCTCGGTCCTACGAGCAGTACTTC
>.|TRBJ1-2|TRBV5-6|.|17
CASSLSPTGQSQDGYTF
TGTGCCAGCAGCTTGAGCCCTACCGGACAGAGTCAGGATGGCTACACCTTC
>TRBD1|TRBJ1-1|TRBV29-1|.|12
CSVLDRGAEAFF
TGCAGCGTCTTGGACAGGGGCGCTGAAGCTTTCTTT
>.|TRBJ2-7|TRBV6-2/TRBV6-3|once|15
CASSDWDTLSYEQYF
TGTGCCAGCAGTGACTGGGACACACTGTCCTACGAGCAGTACTTC
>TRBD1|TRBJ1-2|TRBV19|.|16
CASSIGQGVVFSGYTF
TGTGCCAGTAGTATTGGACAGGGGGTTGTATTTTCTGGCTACACCTTC
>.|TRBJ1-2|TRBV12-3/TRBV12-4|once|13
CASSLAAGIGYTF
TGTGCCAGCAGTTTAGCCGCAGGGATTGGCTACACCTTC